This record looks at one TCR beta chain sequence and its context. The antigen remains undetermined. The data derive from a study of blood T cells in healthy people across ages. Findings and limits, study-wide: Age brought a roughly linear fall in TCR beta diversity measured per million T cells.

A second PCR of 7 to 11 cycles used a sample-barcoded 5' primer and a J-beta primer mix. Via MiXCR, TCRdb re-called the 5' RACE reads, giving one row per CDR3 protein. The repertoire holds 600,000 to 900,000 distinct CDR3 sequences, with roughly 24% as singletons. Trimming took 6 bases from V and 2 from J, leaving 7 bases between them. CDR1 is MNHEY, CDR2 SVGAGI, per germline. CDR3 size: 13 residues. These sequences were also reported in another study, on T cells of mothers and their children. That source notes: Added by the second PCR's M1S primer were sample barcodes and 2-4 random nucleotides.

The sequenced sample consisted of blood. The sequence derives from a boy between 10 and 17 years old in good health. This chain connects TRBV6-5 to TRBJ1-4; possibly TRBD1 for D (6 bases). The CDR3 sequence is CASRGHTNEKLFF. DNA for the CDR3: TGTGCCAGCAGGGGACACACTAATGAAAAACTGTTTTTT.